This T cell receptor beta chain is drawn from a study of vaccination effects on CD4 cells after COVID-19. The study, taken as a whole, reports: Limitations: small convalescent group and missing early post-infection timepoints. Late post-vaccination, clones induced by infection and those induced by vaccine underwent marked clonal contraction.

Using viral peptide pools, the ViraFEST assay grew out antigen-specific CD4+ T cells prior to sequencing. Having been cultured for roughly 11 days, the cells underwent CD4+ T cell isolation. The cohort was immunized with two doses of either the BNT162b2 or mRNA-1273 vaccine. Profiling relied on immunoSEQ multiplex PCR, and the TCRdb table lists in-frame clones only, not all of them. In the table there are some 61,000 clones, approximately 76% of which are singletons. Remarks on this clone: The antigen remains unidentified.

Here the sequenced sample was CD4+ T cells from PBMCs cultured with HCoV-OC43 spike peptides, taken after COVID-19 vaccination. Subset defined: HCoV-OC43 spike overlapping peptide pool stimulation. This clonotype originated in a human donor who received a COVID-19 vaccine.

The CDR3 DNA reads TGCGCCAGCAGCGACAGGGGGCAGGCCCAAGAGACCCAGTACTTC. It is translated as CASSDRGQAQETQYF. The V and J genes are TRBV10-1 and TRBJ2-5; TRBD1 matches at 10 bases. With V trimmed by 6 bases and J by 1 base, 5 bases remained unmatched. Per the germline V gene, CDR1 is WNHNN and CDR2 is SYGVQD (reference sequence). This CDR3 spans 15 amino acids.